A single sample is the source of the 3 T cell receptor beta chains below, sequenced in a study of vaccination and CD4 T cells after COVID-19. Sequenced with the Oncomine TCR Beta short-read assay was DNA taken from cultured CD4+ T cells. TCRdb itself ran the PCR reads through MiXCR, one entry per CDR3 protein. Seen here are 7,000 or so distinct CDR3 sequences, around half observed once, and the top ten hold around 25%. These TCRs' antigens remain unknown. Treatment: approximately 9-day PBMC culture with coronavirus spike peptide pools or control peptides (ViraFEST assay). Gathering of the CD4+ T cells, from the unexposed donor, took place before the COVID-19 pandemic (2011-2018). Material for sequencing was CD4+ T cells from blood, cultured in vitro. Receptor source: a human donor in good health.

This clonotype has a handful of counts. V usage is TRBV19 and J usage is TRBJ1-5, with D perhaps TRBD1 (5 bases). The CDR3 length is 15 residues. V lost 3 bases and J lost 3, with 12 bases in between. Germline CDR1 and CDR2: LNHDA and SQIVND (reference sequence). The CDR3 DNA is TGTGCCAGTAGTATGTACAGGTTATACAATCAGCCCCAGCATTTT. It is translated as CASSMYRLYNQPQHF.

J is TRBJ2-7 and V is TRBV20-1; 10 bases are a match to TRBD2. CDR3 length: 14 residues. V shed 6 bases, J shed 7 bases, and the junction held 12 bases outside the gene matches. Looked up from germline, CDR1 is DFQATT and CDR2 is SNEGSKA (reference sequence). The CDR3 coding sequence is TGCAGTGCCACCCCCCTACCGGGACTAGCGGAGCAGTACTTC. Amino acids: CSATPLPGLAEQYF.

The CDR3 reads CASSLGTGLNDQPQHF. The CDR3, as DNA: TGTGCCAGCAGCTTAGGGACAGGGTTAAACGATCAGCCCCAGCATTTT. The genes are TRBV7-9 and TRBJ1-5; 8 bases match TRBD1. The V gene end was trimmed by 1 base and the J gene end by 5 bases; junction bases not matched to a gene: 7. Germline V gene data show CDR1 as SEHNR and CDR2 as FQNEAQ (reference sequence). The CDR3 totals 16 residues.